This T cell receptor beta chain was sequenced in a study of cytomegalovirus exposure and HLA in healthy donors. Broader study findings: 164 TCR beta chains were listed as cytomegalovirus-associated. A missense DCLRE1C variant was associated with V- and J-gene trimming of TCR beta chains in a later analysis, and an independent cohort replicated the association.

In the PCR, 60 Vbeta and 13 Jbeta primers were used. Profiling relied on immunoSEQ multiplex PCR, and the TCRdb table lists in-frame clones only, not all of them. Its table records just under 90,000 clones. Details on this clone: Its antigen remains unknown.

Germline V gene data show CDR1 as SGHNT and CDR2 as YENEEA. The CDR3 loop spans 15 amino acids. Losses at the gene ends were 1 base for V and 6 bases for J; bases not matched to a gene: 5. The sample taken for sequencing was PBMCs. The chain carries TRBV11-3 and TRBJ2-7; the match to TRBD1 covers 11 bases. This clonotype was obtained from a girl under 18 in good health and CMV-seropositive. The DNA of the CDR3 is TGTGCCAGCAGCTTAGTAGGACAGGGGGCTGCCGAGCAGTACTTC. This sequence encodes CASSLVGQGAAEQYF.